The 30 T cell receptor beta chains below come from one sample, sequenced in a study of cytomegalovirus exposure and HLA in healthy donors (dated by TCRdb to 2016 to 2017). Libraries were built with the immunoSEQ multiplex PCR assay. TCRdb obtained this table from immuneACCESS and retained in-frame rearrangements with V and J assigned. These tables miss some clones; where compared with another copy, unresolved V genes account for less than half of the shortfall, and the remainder is unexplained. This sample has approximately 220,000 clones in its table, and approximately 90% of those were observed once. 2.6% of the sample lies in the top ten. Sequenced sample: PBMCs. Source of these receptors: a man aged 18 to 29 in good health and CMV-seronegative.

The CDR3 region is CASSLYSTGQNTEAFF. The CDR3 nucleotides are TGTGCCAGCAGTTTATATTCGACAGGCCAGAACACTGAAGCTTTCTTT. The V and J genes are TRBV27 and TRBJ1-1, with D maybe TRBD1 (6 bases). The CDR3 runs to 16 residues. Germline lookup yields CDR1 MNHEY and CDR2 SMNVEV (reference sequence). Trimming took off 1 base at V and 1 base at J, with 13 bases between the two ends.

With respect to this clone: The same CDR3 also results from other DNA sequences found in this sample. The gene calls are TRBV6-5 and TRBJ2-7; D is undetermined. Germline CDR1 and CDR2: MNHEY and SVGAGI. V lost 0 bases and J 6 bases, leaving 3 bases between the germline ends. This CDR3 region has 11 residues. CDR3 DNA: TGTGCCAGCAGTTACTCGAGCGAGCAGTACTTC. This sequence encodes CASSYSSEQYF.

This clone was counted only a few times. This chain connects TRBV27 to TRBJ1-1; D unclear. Germline CDR1 and CDR2: MNHEY and SMNVEV (reference sequence). The CDR3 runs 13 residues. V lost 6 bases to trimming and J lost 7 bases, with 15 bases between them. The CDR3 loop is CASSLGVGGEAFF. In nucleotides, the CDR3 is TGTGCCAGCAGCCTCGGGGTGGGCGGTGAAGCTTTCTTT.

The V and J genes are TRBV7-7 and TRBJ2-3; 12 bases map to TRBD2. Germline loops: CDR1 SSHAT, CDR2 FNYEAQ (reference sequence). With V trimmed by 5 bases and J by 3 bases, 6 bases remained unmatched. The CDR3 contains 16 residues. CDR3 residues: CASSPQTSGRTDTQYF. CDR3 nucleotide sequence: TGTGCCAGCAGCCCCCAGACTAGCGGGAGAACAGATACGCAGTATTTT. Together with reference TRBV7-7 and TRBJ2-3, the CDR3 gives the full variable domain: GAGVSQSPRYKVTKRGQDVTLRCDPISSHATLYWYQQALGQGPEFLTYFNYEAQPDKSGLPSDRFSAERPEGSISTLTIQRTEQRDSAMYRCASSPQTSGRTDTQYFGPGTRLTVL.

The gene calls are TRBV2 and TRBJ2-7; 9 positions agree with TRBD1. The junction had 8 bases not matched to a gene; V was cut back by 1 base and J by 4 bases. In germline, CDR1 is SNHLY, CDR2 FYNNEI. The CDR3 is 16 amino acids. The CDR3 reads CASSEEGGTGSYEQYF. Here the CDR3 DNA reads TGTGCCAGCAGTGAAGAGGGGGGGACAGGGTCTTACGAGCAGTACTTC.

In regard to this clone: Different DNA sequences within this sample yield the same CDR3. The chain carries TRBV5-6 and TRBJ2-7, with 8 bases matching TRBD1. The length of the CDR3 is 13 residues. Germline V gives CDR1 SGHDT, CDR2 YYEEEE. V shed 5 bases, J shed 2 bases, and the junction held 3 bases outside the gene matches. CDR3 sequence reads: CASSGQGPYEQYF. CDR3 DNA sequence: TGTGCCAGCAGTGGACAGGGTCCCTACGAGCAGTACTTC.

The chain combines TRBV27 with TRBJ1-2; D not certain. Germline CDR1 and CDR2: MNHEY and SMNVEV (reference sequence). Trimming left V 4 bases short and J 8 bases short, with 11 bases between. This CDR3 has 12 amino acids. CDR3 loop: CASSSTGGGYTF. In DNA form, the CDR3 reads TGTGCCAGCAGTTCTACGGGAGGAGGCTACACCTTC.

This clone appeared a single time. This chain connects TRBV29-1 to TRBJ2-2; TRBD1 agrees at 7 bases. This CDR3 region has 13 residues. The germline gives CDR1 SQVTM, CDR2 ANQGSEA. The J segment lost 4 bases and the V segment lost 3 bases, leaving 2 bases of the junction unmatched. The CDR3 here is CSVETGITGELFF. DNA for the CDR3: TGCAGCGTTGAGACAGGGATCACCGGGGAGCTGTTTTTT.

The chain links TRBV7-9 to TRBJ1-2; TRBD1 matches 9 bases. The CDR3 length is 18 residues. V shed 2 bases, J shed 2 bases, and the junction held 12 bases outside the gene matches. Germline V CDR1 and CDR2: SEHNR, FQNEAQ (reference sequence). The CDR3 protein is CASSLIRGQGLPNYGYTF. CDR3 in DNA: TGTGCCAGCAGCTTAATCAGAGGACAGGGGTTACCCAACTATGGCTACACCTTC.

The V and J genes are TRBV27 and TRBJ1-6; the D is unclear. This CDR3 region has 16 residues. V dropped 0 bases and J dropped 14 bases, with 20 bases sitting between them. Germline V gives CDR1 MNHEY, CDR2 SMNVEV (reference sequence). In DNA, the CDR3 is TGTGCCAGCAGTTTATCGAGCTCCCCAGGCGGCGGGGCCCTCCACTTT. The encoded protein is CASSLSSSPGGGALHF.

The chain has TRBV5-1 and TRBJ2-7; D gene unclear. V was shortened by 0 bases and J by 5 bases, with 12 bases between the two germline ends. Germline V gene lookup returns CDR1 SGHRS and CDR2 YFSETQ. CDR3 length equals 14 residues. The CDR3 reads CASSLAATEDEQYF. CDR3 DNA sequence: TGCGCCAGCAGCTTGGCCGCGACCGAGGACGAGCAGTACTTC.

The rearrangement uses TRBV7-8 and TRBJ1-5; D remains unclear. V lost 1 base and J lost 5, with 6 bases in between. The CDR3 loop spans 13 amino acids. Germline values: CDR1 SGHVS, CDR2 FQNEAQ. The CDR3 nucleotides are TGTGCCAGCAGCTTAGTGGGAGATCAGCCCCAGCATTTT. Translation gives CASSLVGDQPQHF.

The J gene is TRBJ1-6, the V gene TRBV20-1, with a weak D call TRBD1 (5 bases). Germline V gene sequence: CDR1 DFQATT, CDR2 SNEGSKA (reference sequence). The length of the CDR3 is 11 residues. The germline V and J ends were trimmed by 5 bases and 11 bases, with 10 bases remaining between them. In DNA, the CDR3 is TGCAGTGCTCAACAGGACCCACCCCTCCACTTT. Its protein product is CSAQQDPPLHF.

The CDR3 is CASSQVLGGTGVSYNEQFF. The CDR3 DNA follows: TGCGCCAGCAGCCAAGTCCTAGGGGGAACAGGGGTCTCCTACAATGAGCAGTTCTTC. The chain joins TRBV4-3 to TRBJ2-1; 7 bases are shared with TRBD1. The V and J ends lost 1 base and 0 bases, in that order; junction bases with no gene match: 12. The CDR3 has 19 amino acids. The germline V gene has CDR1 LGHNA and CDR2 YSLEER.

The gene calls are TRBV5-1 and TRBJ1-2; D possibly corresponds to TRBD1 (6 bases). Germline V gene data show CDR1 as SGHRS and CDR2 as YFSETQ. The CDR3 sequence is 12 residues long. V was cut by 4 bases and J by 13 bases, with 17 bases left in between. In DNA, the CDR3 is TGCGCCAGCAGCGCCACGACAGGCCGGCGCACCTTC. Protein sequence: CASSATTGRRTF.

This rearrangement joins TRBV4-1 to TRBJ2-7; 10 bases are shared with TRBD1. The CDR3 loop spans 16 amino acids. Unmatched junction bases numbered 9, after V lost 5 bases and J lost 2 bases. Per the germline V gene, CDR1 is MGHRA and CDR2 is YSYEKL. This CDR3 is CASSLSPGQGPYEQYF. The CDR3 coding sequence is TGCGCCAGCAGCTTATCACCGGGACAGGGGCCCTACGAGCAGTACTTC.

The J gene is TRBJ2-5, the V gene TRBV4-2, with 8 bases aligning to TRBD2. The germline V gene encodes CDR1 LGHNA and CDR2 YNFKEQ. Trimming removed 8 bases from V and 2 bases from J; junction bases left unmatched: 7. This CDR3 comprises 14 residues. In DNA, the CDR3 is TGTGCCAGCGGGCGGGAGGCCCCTCAAGAGACCCAGTACTTC. The encoded protein is CASGREAPQETQYF.

The CDR3 loop is CASRRTDLYGYTF. The CDR3 coding sequence is TGTGCCAGCAGACGGACAGACCTCTATGGCTACACCTTC. This chain uses TRBV6-5 with TRBJ1-2, with D perhaps TRBD1 (6 bases). The CDR3 is made up of 13 amino acids. Per germline, CDR1 MNHEY and CDR2 SVGAGI. V lost 6 bases, J lost 4 bases, and 12 bases lay in between.

This rearrangement joins TRBV6-6 to TRBJ2-5; 7 positions match TRBD1. This CDR3 spans 13 amino acids. The V segment lost 6 bases and the J segment 1 base; nucleotides outside the gene matches: 2. Germline V gene data show CDR1 as MNHNY and CDR2 as SVGAGI (reference sequence). The chain's CDR3 is CASRRDSQETQYF. The CDR3 DNA reads as TGTGCCAGCAGAAGGGACAGCCAAGAGACCCAGTACTTC.

The chain couples TRBV2 to TRBJ2-3; 7 bases fit TRBD1. Germline trimming cut 6 bases from V and 3 bases from J; bases unmatched to any gene: 9. Germline values: CDR1 SNHLY, CDR2 FYNNEI. CDR3 size: 15 residues. The CDR3 here is CASSPRQGGTDTQYF. The DNA of the CDR3 is TGTGCCAGCAGCCCTAGACAGGGTGGGACAGATACGCAGTATTTT.

The V gene is TRBV6-4, the J gene TRBJ1-6; D gene ambiguous. The V and J ends lost 6 bases and 4 bases respectively, with 7 bases between them. The CDR3 is 13 amino acids. CDR1 and CDR2 from the germline V gene are MRHNA and SNTAGT. CDR3: CASSGAYNSPLHF. Written as DNA, the CDR3 is TGTGCCAGCAGCGGAGCGTATAATTCACCCCTCCACTTT.

The chain uses TRBV18 and TRBJ2-7; 7 nucleotides match TRBD1. The CDR3 totals 13 residues. From germline, CDR1 is KGHSH and CDR2 LQKENI. The ends lost 8 bases at V and 1 base at J; junction bases unmatched: 5. The CDR3 protein is CASQPGQSYEQYF. In DNA, the CDR3 is TGTGCCAGCCAGCCGGGACAGTCCTACGAGCAGTACTTC.

The chain couples TRBV5-6 to TRBJ1-2; no firm D call. The CDR3 sequence is 12 residues long. V gave up 4 bases and J gave up 8 bases, with 12 bases separating them. CDR1 SGHDT and CDR2 YYEEEE come from the germline V gene. In nucleotides, the CDR3 is TGTGCCAGCAGCGACGAAGAGGGAGGCTACACCTTC. It codes for CASSDEEGGYTF.

J is TRBJ2-7 and V is TRBV11-2, with D possibly TRBD2 on 6 matching bases. V was trimmed by 3 bases and J by 4 bases, leaving 10 bases between them. Germline V gene data show CDR1 as SGHAT and CDR2 as FQNNGV. The CDR3 totals 13 residues. The DNA of the CDR3 is TGTGCCAGCAGCTTGGGGGGTAGATACGAGCAGTACTTC. This sequence encodes CASSLGGRYEQYF. The full variable domain, rest sourced from reference TRBV11-2 and TRBJ2-7, is EAGVAQSPRYKIIEKRQSVAFWCNPISGHATLYWYQQILGQGPKLLIQFQNNGVVDDSQLPKDRFSAERLKGVDSTLKIQPAKLEDSAVYLCASSLGGRYEQYFGPGTRLTVT.

The chain couples TRBV4-2 to TRBJ2-3, with TRBD2 matching 9 bases. The V gene end was trimmed by 0 bases and the J gene end by 3 bases; junction bases not matched to a gene: 4. This CDR3 is built from 16 residues. Germline V CDR1 and CDR2: LGHNA, YNFKEQ. CDR3 sequence: CASSQDGGLATDTQYF. As DNA, the CDR3 is TGTGCCAGCAGCCAAGATGGGGGACTAGCTACAGATACGCAGTATTTT.

The chain couples TRBV7-2 to TRBJ2-3; the D gene is possibly TRBD2 (6 bases). The CDR3 runs 17 residues. The germline V gene has CDR1 SGHTA and CDR2 FQGNSA. V lost 8 bases to trimming and J lost 0 bases, with 21 bases between them. The CDR3 here is CASAPQSGGISTDTQYF. CDR3 nucleotide sequence: TGTGCCAGCGCCCCCCAAAGTGGGGGGATTAGCACAGATACGCAGTATTTT.

This rearrangement joins TRBV7-8 to TRBJ2-1, with unresolved D. This CDR3 is built from 16 residues. Germline CDR1 and CDR2: SGHVS and FQNEAQ. The V and J ends lost 0 bases and 3 bases respectively, with 12 bases between them. CDR3 DNA sequence: TGTGCCAGCAGCTTAGCGATGGAGAGGTACTACAATGAGCAGTTCTTC. Encoded protein: CASSLAMERYYNEQFF.

The V call is TRBV4-3, the J call TRBJ1-1; D call uncertain. Germline V lookup: CDR1 LGHNA, CDR2 YSLEER. The CDR3 contains 14 residues. V shed 0 bases and J shed 5 bases, with 10 bases lying between them. The chain's CDR3 is CASSQETRVTEAFF. The CDR3 nucleotides read TGCGCCAGCAGCCAAGAGACTAGGGTTACTGAAGCTTTCTTT.

J is TRBJ2-7 and V is TRBV4-3; tentatively, D is TRBD2 (6 bases). V lost 2 bases, J lost 1 base, and 9 bases lay in between. The CDR3 contains 14 residues. CDR1 and CDR2 from the germline V gene are LGHNA and YSLEER. The DNA for the CDR3 is TGCGCCAGCAGCCAACAGCGGGCGTCCTACGAGCAGTACTTC. Translated: CASSQQRASYEQYF.

The chain joins TRBV4-1 to TRBJ2-7; 8 positions agree with TRBD1. With V trimmed by 2 bases and J by 2 bases, 5 bases remained unmatched. CDR3 size: 15 residues. Germline CDR1 reads MGHRA; CDR2 reads YSYEKL. The chain's CDR3 is CASSQTGTGTYEQYF. The CDR3 DNA sequence: TGCGCCAGCAGCCAAACCGGGACAGGTACCTACGAGCAGTACTTC.